This T cell receptor (beta chain) derives from a study of T cell responses to AZD1222 COVID-19 vaccine (dated by TCRdb to about 2021). Looking at the study overall: TCR sequencing was performed for about 250 trial participants, of whom about 200 were given two doses of AZD1222 and approximately 25 were given two doses of MenACWY control vaccine. Trial participants were enrolled into age subgroups of 18-55, 56-69 and 70-plus years, which contained roughly 140, 27 and 60 TCR-sequenced participants, respectively. The paper's findings and limits, for the study overall: A significant rise in spike-specific TCR breadth and depth was observed after two AZD1222 doses relative to day 0 and relative to MenACWY recipients. Because no samples from the day 14 peak response were available, repertoires could be characterized only after the peak T cell response. The 56-69-year group was small, and its depth increase did not reach significance, likely because of low power. Nearly half of unique spike-specific TCRs reportedly recognized epitopes outside regions mutated in the B.1.351 and B.1.1.7 variants. Only 5 to 7 AZD1222 recipients were SARS-CoV-2 seropositive at baseline, limiting conclusions about previously exposed vaccinees. The whole spike protein was spanned by vaccine-associated CD4 TCRs, and dominant responses were seen in regions 160-218 and 743-854. Participants were mostly white British, with more females than males. The authors suggested clonal diversity may have been underestimated.

In regard to this clone: The target of this receptor is not known. One base away there is no much larger clone; base qualities are not given.

The CDR3 regions of human TCRbeta chains were analyzed by immunosequencing. Processing in the source paper ran as follows. Repertoire TCRs were checked for matches against a reference library of SARS-CoV-2-specific TCRs that had been generated using the MIRA antigen-specificity platform. Breadth meant the fraction of unique TCRs that were SARS-CoV-2-associated, whereas depth meant the fraction of total T cells that were SARS-CoV-2-associated. Using the MIRA data, each spike-specific TCR was assigned both to the spike region to which the TCR was reactive and to a CD4 or CD8 class. Log10-transformed breadth and depth values were compared by one-way ANOVA with Sidak's multiple comparisons tests. The source is immuneACCESS, and TCRdb retained only in-frame sequences with V and J called. Part of the clones is not carried over; for the studies checked, unresolved V genes explain less than half of this, and the remainder is unexplained. The DNA gave D and trimming, while V, J and clone size come from that table. For this sample there are some 150,000 clones; roughly 88% appear just once. The top ten clonotypes cover 4.5% to 5.5% of the sample.

What this sample's time point label stands for: about 28 days (+/-7) after the second vaccine dose. The label giving this sample's treatment or condition can be read as: meningococcal conjugate vaccine given as trial control. Vaccinee samples were obtained from the UK trials COV001 and COV002, which included a single-blind randomized controlled phase 2/3 trial of AZD1222 (ChAdOx1 nCoV-19) in healthy adults. Trial participant PBMC samples were collected at day 0 and day 28 after the second dose for TCRbeta chain sequencing. CDR1 and CDR2 are drawn from the germline V gene (reference sequence): GTSNPN, SVGIG. Compared with germline, V lacks 1 base and J lacks 6 bases; bases without a gene match: 5. The CDR3 starts with the cysteine, ends with the phenylalanine, and has 13 residues. The only DNA kept is the CDR3, 39 bases in frame from the first base.

Sequences were derived from peripheral blood, sampled 28 days after the second dose of the MenACWY control vaccine. The sequence derives from an adult who received the MenACWY meningococcal vaccine as a control. The rearrangement combines TRBV30 with TRBJ2-5; TRBD1 agrees with 7 junctional bases. The CDR3 is CAWSDRGVQTQYF. Read as DNA, the sequence is TGTGCCTGGAGTGACAGGGGAGTTCAGACCCAGTACTTC. With the portions outside the CDR3 filled from the reference TRBV30 and TRBJ2-5 genes, the complete variable region becomes SQTIHQWPATLVQPVGSPLSLECTVEGTSNPNLYWYRQAAGRGLQLLFYSVGIGQISSEVPQNLSASRPQDRQFILSSKKLLLSDSGFYLCAWSDRGVQTQYFGPGTRLLVL.